These 10 T cell receptor beta chains were all obtained from the same sample, sequenced in a study of T cell clonotyping in hematopoietic cell transplantation. Indicated time point: recipient sample about 28 days before transplant, after cytoreduction. Sequenced by immunoSEQ multiplex PCR; TCRdb stores in-frame clones only, minus some. This table has approximately 18,000 clones, about 72% appearing once. The sequenced sample was peripheral blood mononuclear cells, obtained before stem cell transplant. The source of these receptors is a man aged 60-69 years with acute myeloid leukemia. Some clones in this sample may be carry-over from other donors' samples.

This clone was observed a single time. This chain connects TRBV29-1 to TRBJ2-5; TRBD2 aligns across 7 bases. This CDR3 has 15 residues. CDR1 and CDR2 (germline): SQVTM, ANQGSEA. V lost 7 bases and J lost 10; bases outside the gene matches: 21. The CDR3 is CSAPSPGTTSGSQYF. The CDR3 DNA follows: TGCAGCGCCCCCTCTCCCGGGACTACCTCAGGGAGCCAGTACTTC.

The chain links TRBV4-3 to TRBJ2-2, with TRBD2 matching 9 bases. CDR1 is LGHNA, CDR2 YSLEER, per germline. With V trimmed by 0 bases and J by 4 bases, 9 bases remained unmatched. The CDR3 runs 18 residues. DNA for the CDR3: TGCGCCAGCAGCCAAGATCTAAGGTCTAGCGGGGCCACCGGGGAGCTGTTTTTT. It yields the protein CASSQDLRSSGATGELFF.

The chain uses TRBV14 and TRBJ2-7; D not resolved. The CDR3 totals 14 residues. Germline lookup yields CDR1 SGHDN and CDR2 FVKESK. Trimming shortened V by 4 bases and J by 1 base, and 11 bases separated the two germline ends. The CDR3 bases are TGTGCCAGCAGCCTCAGGACCTTTTCCTACGAGCAGTACTTC. Residues: CASSLRTFSYEQYF.

This chain joins TRBV4-1 and TRBJ2-7; TRBD2 aligns across 9 bases. This CDR3 is built from 14 residues. Per germline, CDR1 MGHRA and CDR2 YSYEKL. V lost 1 base to trimming and J lost 4 bases; unmatched junction nucleotides: 2. Here the CDR3 DNA reads TGCGCCAGCAGCCAAGCTAGCGGGGTGTACGAGCAGTACTTC. Encoded protein: CASSQASGVYEQYF.

The chain uses TRBV14 and TRBJ2-7, with unresolved D. CDR1 and CDR2 (germline): SGHDN, FVKESK. CDR3 size: 16 residues. V lost 1 base and J 4 bases, leaving 17 bases between the germline ends. DNA for the CDR3: TGTGCCAGCAGCCAAGTGGCGGCCCACGGCAATTACGAGCAGTACTTC. Translating gives CASSQVAAHGNYEQYF. Variable domain in full (rest from reference TRBV14 and TRBJ2-7): EAGVTQFPSHSVIEKGQTVTLRCDPISGHDNLYWYRRVMGKEIKFLLHFVKESKQDESGMPNNRFLAERTGGTYSTLKVQPAELEDSGVYFCASSQVAAHGNYEQYFGPGTRLTVT.

The gene calls are TRBV7-3 and TRBJ2-3; D possibly matches TRBD1 or TRBD2 (5 bases each). Germline lookup yields CDR1 SGHTA and CDR2 FQGTGA. Trimming cost V 11 bases and J 5 bases, with 17 bases left between them. The CDR3 has 13 amino acids. Here the CDR3 reads CASGLGRGDTQYF. CDR3 nucleotides: TGTGCCTCGGGGCTGGGGCGAGGAGATACGCAGTATTTT.

The sample holds a few counts of this clone. V gene TRBV9 combines with J gene TRBJ2-4; TRBD1 matches at 9 bases. CDR3 length: 15 residues. The V and J ends lost 0 bases and 8 bases, in that order; junction bases with no gene match: 6. CDR1 and CDR2 (germline): SGDLS, YYNGEE. The CDR3 DNA is TGTGCCAGCAGCGTAGACGGACAGGGGAGGTACATTCAGTACTTC. Translated, it gives CASSVDGQGRYIQYF.

The rearrangement links TRBV19 to TRBJ2-5; no definite D call. The CDR3 totals 12 residues. Trimming removed 6 bases at V and 0 bases at J, with 5 bases between. Germline CDR1 and CDR2: LNHDA and SQIVND (reference sequence). For the CDR3, the DNA is TGTGCCAGTAGACGTGACCAAGAGACCCAGTACTTC. This codes for CASRRDQETQYF.

The genes are TRBV6-1 and TRBJ1-4; unclear D gene. V lost 11 bases and J lost 5, with 18 bases in between. The CDR3 contains 14 residues. Germline CDR1 MNHNS, CDR2 SASEGT. CDR3 DNA sequence: TGTGCCGCAGGTGGTTGGGGAGAAAATGAAAAACTGTTTTTT. It encodes CAAGGWGENEKLFF.

V gene TRBV9 combines with J gene TRBJ1-2; D is unclear. V was trimmed by 0 bases and J by 1 base, leaving 10 bases between them. CDR1 is SGDLS, CDR2 YYNGEE, per germline. The CDR3 consists of 15 residues. For the CDR3, the DNA is TGTGCCAGCAGCGTAGTTCCGGGTCTTAACTATGGCTACACCTTC. It codes for CASSVVPGLNYGYTF. Complete variable domain (other parts from reference TRBV9 and TRBJ1-2): DSGVTQTPKHLITATGQRVTLRCSPRSGDLSVYWYQQSLDQGLQFLIQYYNGEERAKGNILERFSAQQFPDLHSELNLSSLELGDSALYFCASSVVPGLNYGYTFGSGTRLTVV.